This TCR beta chain was sequenced during a study of control samples from healthy donors and cancer patients. This clone was observed a handful of times. Germline V gene lookup returns CDR1 LGHDT and CDR2 YNNKEL (reference sequence). Trimming at V came to 4 bases and at J to 4 bases, leaving 5 bases not matched to a gene. This CDR3 comprises 15 residues. The method was immunoSEQ multiplex PCR; TCRdb's version includes in-frame clones alone and lacks a portion of them. This sample carries 70,000 or so clones, over 85% of them seen once, and the ten largest clones take roughly a fifth. The sequencing sample was made of PBMCs. The origin of this receptor is a man between 60 and 75 years old with lung cancer. This chain uses TRBV3-1 (or the pseudogene TRBV3-2) with TRBJ1-1, with 11 positions matching TRBD1. The CDR3 nucleotides are TGTGCCAGCAGCCCACGGACAGGGGGCCGCACTGAAGCTTTCTTT. This encodes CASSPRTGGRTEAFF.